This entry describes one T cell receptor beta chain. The record originates from a study of T cell responses to AZD1222 COVID-19 vaccine. About the study: It was second doses at about 4 or about 12 weeks that were pooled.

Assay: immunoSEQ multiplex PCR; the TCRdb copy retains only in-frame clones and omits some. The sample records over 100,000 clones, roughly 84% being singletons. Specimen: peripheral blood, collected on day 0 of AZD1222 vaccination. This clonotype originated in an adult in good health.

The CDR3 DNA sequence: TGCAGCGCCGCCCAGAGCTCCTACGAGCAGTACTTC. Amino acid sequence: CSAAQSSYEQYF. The chain couples TRBV29-1 to TRBJ2-7; D unclear. Germline CDR1 SQVTM, CDR2 ANQGSEA. The V and J ends lost 7 bases and 0 bases respectively, with 10 bases between them. The CDR3 totals 12 residues.